Here is one T cell receptor (beta chain) with its context. This likely reflects a read error, since a far larger clone is one base away. At the DNA level, this CDR3 is encoded by other sequences in the same sample as well. In germline, CDR1 is MNHEY, CDR2 SMNVEV (reference sequence). This CDR3 has 13 amino acids. V dropped 11 bases and J dropped 7; count of bases not matched to a gene: 6. This sample is part of a study of shared clonotypes between healthy human individuals. Participating donors were healthy, HIV-negative adults free of recent acute infections or vaccinations. The assay was carried out at the deep level. Every unsorted PBMC PCR replicate was loaded with approximately 0.3 ug DNA, roughly 30,000 T cell genomes. Assay used: immunoSEQ multiplex PCR; TCRdb lists only in-frame clones, some missing. The sample holds 450,000 to 500,000 clones, 76% seen once.

The source material was PBMCs. The chain employs TRBV27 and TRBJ1-5; 12 nucleotides align to TRBD1. The clonotype was recovered from a woman aged 40 to 50 in good health. Some clones in this sample may be carry-over from other donors' samples. For the CDR3, the DNA is TGTGCCTGCGCCGGGACAGGGGGCCAGCCCCAGCATTTT. It translates to CACAGTGGQPQHF.